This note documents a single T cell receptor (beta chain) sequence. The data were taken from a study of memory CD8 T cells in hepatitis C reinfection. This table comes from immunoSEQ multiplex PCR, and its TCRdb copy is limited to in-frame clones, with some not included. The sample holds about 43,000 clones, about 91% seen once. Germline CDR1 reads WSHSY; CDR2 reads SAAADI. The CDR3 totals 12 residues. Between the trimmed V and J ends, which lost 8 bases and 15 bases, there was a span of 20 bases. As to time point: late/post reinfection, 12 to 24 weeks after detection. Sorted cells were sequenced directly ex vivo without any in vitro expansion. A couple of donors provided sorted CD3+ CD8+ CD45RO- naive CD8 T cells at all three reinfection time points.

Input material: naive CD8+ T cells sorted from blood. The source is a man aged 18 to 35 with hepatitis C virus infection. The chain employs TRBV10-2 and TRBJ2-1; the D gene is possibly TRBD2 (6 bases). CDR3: CASRFEGGDSFF. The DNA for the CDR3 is TGCGCCAGCCGATTTGAGGGAGGTGACTCGTTCTTC.